This entry describes one TCR beta chain. The data are from a study of blood T cell repertoires in COVID-19. Study at large: Both acute and convalescent COVID-19 samples were obtained from the United States, Italy and Spain.

Participant-reported clinical history was the basis for cohort assignment. Sequencing was performed with immunoSEQ multiplex PCR; in TCRdb, only in-frame clones are kept and a portion is missing. The sample shows 470,000 or so clones, approximately 90% of them seen only once. This TCR was sampled from a woman aged 18-35 years with acute COVID-19. Sequencing was done on a sample of PBMCs or T cells enriched from blood (not recorded which).

The CDR3 loop reads CATSRGWLAADTEAFF. As DNA, the CDR3 is TGTGCCACCAGCAGAGGTTGGCTGGCGGCGGACACTGAAGCTTTCTTT. This chain connects TRBV15 to TRBJ1-1; D gene uncertain. This CDR3 has 16 residues. Germline assignment: CDR1 LNHNV and CDR2 YYDKDF (reference sequence). The germline V and J ends were trimmed by 1 base and 3 bases, with 15 bases remaining between them. The full variable domain, with the rest looked up from reference TRBV15 and TRBJ1-1, is DAMVIQNPRYQVTQFGKPVTLSCSQTLNHNVMYWYQQKSSQAPKLLFHYYDKDFNNEADTPDNFQSRRPNTSFCFLDIRSPGLGDTAMYLCATSRGWLAADTEAFFGQGTRLTVV.